Following are 27 T cell receptor beta chains from one sample sequenced in a study of blood T cell repertoires in COVID-19 (TCRdb year 2020). Library preparation used the immunoSEQ multiplex PCR assay. As stored in TCRdb, this immuneACCESS dataset retains in-frame rearrangements with V and J assigned. A fraction of the clones does not appear; measured against another copy, unresolved V genes explain less than half of the discrepancy, and the remainder lacks a known reason. The sample table shows about 250,000 clones, and less than 90% are seen once. The top ten clonotypes cover under 3.5% of the sample. The source material was PBMCs or T cells enriched from blood (not recorded which). The source is a woman in her forties or fifties who had recovered from COVID-19.

The gene calls are TRBV19 and TRBJ1-1; a weak D match, TRBD1 (6 bases). The ends were cut back, 5 bases at V and 11 bases at J, with 18 bases in the middle. The germline gives CDR1 LNHDA, CDR2 SQIVND (reference sequence). The CDR3 runs to 13 residues. The CDR3 coding sequence is TGTGCCAGTAGTGGGGCGGCAGGGGATAGCGCTTTCTTT. Translation gives CASSGAAGDSAFF.

The chain recombines TRBV4-3 with TRBJ1-1; 7 positions match TRBD1. This CDR3 has 15 residues. V shed 4 bases, J shed 5 bases, and the junction held 10 bases outside the gene matches. CDR1 is LGHNA and CDR2 is YSLEER in the germline V gene. Here the CDR3 DNA reads TGCGCCAGCAGCCGCGATATCACAGGGGCTACTGAAGCTTTCTTT. It is translated as CASSRDITGATEAFF.

The sample holds a few counts of this clone. CDR3 amino acids: CASSLALPRVDYGYTF. The CDR3 nucleotides read TGTGCCAGCAGCTTAGCGCTCCCCAGGGTCGACTATGGCTACACCTTC. The chain has TRBV7-8 and TRBJ1-2; D may be TRBD1 (5 bases). The CDR3 extends over 16 amino acids. V lost 0 bases to trimming and J lost 3 bases, with 14 bases between them. Germline CDR1 and CDR2: SGHVS and FQNEAQ.

This rearrangement joins TRBV4-3 to TRBJ1-4, with a possible D match to TRBD1 (5 bases). CDR1 and CDR2 (germline): LGHNA, YSLEER. The CDR3 spans 18 residues. V was shortened by 1 base and J by 2 bases, with 17 bases between the two germline ends. The CDR3 nucleotides read TGCGCCAGCAGCCAAGCCTGGTCAGGGCGGCCGACTAATGAAAAACTGTTTTTT. This gives the protein CASSQAWSGRPTNEKLFF.

The J gene is TRBJ1-2, the V gene TRBV6-5; the D gene is possibly TRBD1 (6 bases). Germline loops: CDR1 MNHEY, CDR2 SVGAGI. The CDR3 totals 16 residues. Trimming took 0 bases from V and 0 from J, leaving 11 bases between them. The CDR3 protein is CASSYSGAGSNYGYTF. In DNA, the CDR3 is TGTGCCAGCAGTTACTCGGGGGCAGGATCTAACTATGGCTACACCTTC.

The V gene is TRBV6-5, the J gene TRBJ1-1; 9 bases match TRBD1. This CDR3 has 14 residues. The germline V gene encodes CDR1 MNHEY and CDR2 SVGAGI. J was trimmed by 4 bases and V by 6 bases; bases with no gene match: 6. The CDR3 reads CASRNRGQGTEAFF. The CDR3 region has the DNA TGTGCCAGCAGAAACAGGGGGCAGGGCACTGAAGCTTTCTTT.

The V and J genes are TRBV30 and TRBJ2-3; TRBD2 agrees at 8 bases. Germline V gives CDR1 GTSNPN, CDR2 SVGIG (reference sequence). This CDR3 is built from 14 residues. V lost 0 bases, J lost 7 bases, and 6 bases stayed unmatched. CDR3 protein: CAWSVQASGYTQYF. The CDR3 DNA sequence: TGTGCCTGGAGTGTACAGGCTAGCGGGTATACGCAGTATTTT.

The table lists this clone with a few counts. The chain uses TRBV7-9 and TRBJ2-7, with a tentative D call TRBD1 (5 bases). The CDR3 is made up of 12 amino acids. Germline CDR1 reads SEHNR; CDR2 reads FQNEAQ (reference sequence). V was shortened by 5 bases and J by 4 bases, with 9 bases between the two germline ends. CDR3 bases: TGTGCCAGCAGCCAAAGGGGTTACGAGCAGTACTTC. Translation: CASSQRGYEQYF.

The V call is TRBV28, the J call TRBJ2-5; D is ambiguous. Looked up from germline, CDR1 is MDHEN and CDR2 is SYDVKM. CDR3 length: 13 residues. Trimming took off 3 bases at V and 5 bases at J, with 10 bases between the two ends. CDR3 bases: TGTGCCAGCAGTTTCTGGGCGAAGGAGACCCAGTACTTC. Its protein product is CASSFWAKETQYF. The variable domain in full, with the rest retrieved from reference TRBV28 and TRBJ2-5, is DVKVTQSSRYLVKRTGEKVFLECVQDMDHENMFWYRQDPGLGLRLIYFSYDVKMKEKGDIPEGYSVSREKKERFSLILESASTNQTSMYLCASSFWAKETQYFGPGTRLLVL.

This clone was counted between two and nine times. This sequence joins TRBV5-1 and TRBJ2-2, with TRBD2 identical over 7 bases. This CDR3 spans 16 amino acids. V lost 3 bases and J lost 4; bases outside the gene matches: 9. From germline, CDR1 is SGHRS and CDR2 YFSETQ. The CDR3 here is CASSWGGSPSTGELFF. The CDR3 nucleotides are TGCGCCAGCAGCTGGGGGGGGAGTCCGTCCACCGGGGAGCTGTTTTTT.

V is TRBV7-6 and J is TRBJ1-1; TRBD1 matches 7 bases. Germline V CDR1 and CDR2: SGHVS, FNYEAQ. The V and J ends lost 2 bases and 1 base, in that order; junction bases with no gene match: 7. This CDR3 contains 16 residues. The CDR3 sequence is CASSLTGALRNTEAFF. For the CDR3, the DNA is TGTGCCAGCAGCTTAACAGGGGCATTACGGAACACTGAAGCTTTCTTT.

The genes are TRBV28 and TRBJ1-2; a possible D gene is TRBD1 (5 bases). CDR3 length: 13 amino acids. V dropped 6 bases and J dropped 8 bases, with 16 bases sitting between them. Germline CDR1 and CDR2: MDHEN and SYDVKM. The CDR3 DNA reads TGTGCCAGCAGCCCCGGAGGGGCGATGGGCTACACCTTC. This gives the protein CASSPGGAMGYTF.

This chain joins TRBV7-2 and TRBJ2-7, with D perhaps matching TRBD2 (6 bases). The CDR3 sequence is 14 residues long. V was pared by 1 base and J by 2 bases, with 9 bases between. CDR1 is SGHTA, CDR2 FQGNSA, per germline. Written as DNA, the CDR3 is TGTGCCAGCAGCTTAGAGGAGGGGACCTACGAGCAGTACTTC. This sequence encodes CASSLEEGTYEQYF. Filled out from reference TRBV7-2 and TRBJ2-7, the complete variable domain reads GAGVSQSPSNKVTEKGKDVELRCDPISGHTALYWYRQSLGQGLEFLIYFQGNSAPDKSGLPSDRFSAERTGGSVSTLTIQRTQQEDSAVYLCASSLEEGTYEQYFGPGTRLTVT.

In this sample, this clone turned up once. This chain joins TRBV27 and TRBJ1-2; unclear D gene. From germline, CDR1 is MNHEY and CDR2 SMNVEV (reference sequence). The germline V and J ends were trimmed by 6 bases and 2 bases, with 10 bases remaining between them. This CDR3 is 13 amino acids long. Here the CDR3 reads CASSETENYGYTF. Here the CDR3 DNA reads TGTGCCAGCAGCGAAACAGAGAACTATGGCTACACCTTC.

A few counts support this clone. The V and J genes are TRBV4-3 and TRBJ1-1, with D hard to call. The CDR3 consists of 15 residues. The V end lost 3 bases, the J end lost 1 base, and 12 bases lay between the germline ends. CDR1 LGHNA and CDR2 YSLEER come from the germline V gene. For the CDR3, the DNA is TGCGCCAGCAGCCAGCGTCTCGAGGGGAACACTGAAGCTTTCTTT. It codes for CASSQRLEGNTEAFF.

This clone was picked up a small number of times. The J gene is TRBJ1-1, the V gene TRBV2; no reliable D call. V was pared by 1 base and J by 5 bases, with 8 bases between. This CDR3 spans 13 amino acids. Germline loops: CDR1 SNHLY, CDR2 FYNNEI. CDR3 protein: CASSEGSRTEAFF. CDR3 nucleotides: TGTGCCAGCAGTGAAGGTTCCAGAACTGAAGCTTTCTTT.

The chain combines TRBV6-2 or TRBV6-3 with TRBJ2-7; D perhaps matches TRBD1 (6 bases). CDR1 is MNHEY, CDR2 SVGEGT, per germline. Trimming removed 2 bases from V and 6 bases from J, with 11 bases in between. The CDR3 is made up of 13 amino acids. The CDR3 nucleotides are TGTGCCAGCAGTTACCTACAGGGATCCGAGCAGTACTTC. Its protein product is CASSYLQGSEQYF.

The CDR3 DNA is TGTGCCAGCAGGAGGACAGGGGCCGAGCAGTACTTC. Translated, it gives CASRRTGAEQYF. The chain joins TRBV6-5 to TRBJ2-7; 9 bases map to TRBD1. This CDR3 comprises 12 residues. V was pared by 6 bases and J by 6 bases, with 3 bases of the junction left unmatched. Germline lookup yields CDR1 MNHEY and CDR2 SVGAGI.

V and J are TRBV7-3 and TRBJ2-1, with a tentative D call TRBD2 (6 bases). This CDR3 has 13 residues. Germline loops: CDR1 SGHTA, CDR2 FQGTGA. V lost 3 bases to trimming and J lost 10 bases, with 13 bases between them. CDR3 sequence (DNA): TGTGCCAGCAGCTTCGGAGGGCGTGCCGAGCAGTTCTTC. The encoded protein is CASSFGGRAEQFF.

V and J are TRBV19 and TRBJ1-5; possibly TRBD1 for D (5 bases). V lost 6 bases to trimming and J lost 2 bases, with 14 bases between them. Per the germline V gene, CDR1 is LNHDA and CDR2 is SQIVND (reference sequence). This CDR3 comprises 15 residues. The CDR3 DNA is TGTGCCAGTAGGACGGGGTGGGGGGGCAATCAGCCCCAGCATTTT. This encodes CASRTGWGGNQPQHF.

The chain carries TRBV18 and TRBJ2-7; D perhaps matches TRBD2 (6 bases). Trimming stripped 1 base from V and 5 bases from J, with 18 bases between. The CDR3 runs 16 residues. Germline-derived CDR1 and CDR2 are KGHSH and LQKENI. The CDR3 DNA sequence: TGTGCCAGCTCACCACGTGGGACTCCCAAAGACCACGAGCAGTACTTC. This encodes CASSPRGTPKDHEQYF.

The gene calls are TRBV5-1 and TRBJ1-1; 7 bases are a match to TRBD1. Trimming at V came to 5 bases and at J to 1 base, leaving 5 bases not matched to a gene. The V gene's germline CDR1 is SGHRS and CDR2 YFSETQ. The CDR3 is made up of 14 amino acids. CDR3 in DNA: TGCGCCAGCAGGGGGACAGCTGCGAACACTGAAGCTTTCTTT. Protein: CASRGTAANTEAFF.

The chain carries TRBV9 and TRBJ2-2; D might be TRBD1 (6 bases). The CDR3 sequence is 16 residues long. CDR1 is SGDLS and CDR2 is YYNGEE in the germline V gene. The V gene lost 3 bases and the J gene lost 6 bases, with 18 bases spanning the gap. CDR3 in DNA: TGTGCCAGCAGCGCCCAGACAGGACTTGGTTCCGGGGAGCTGTTTTTT. It codes for CASSAQTGLGSGELFF.

This rearrangement joins TRBV5-1 to TRBJ2-2; 7 positions match TRBD1. There are 15 residues in the CDR3. Germline lookup yields CDR1 SGHRS and CDR2 YFSETQ. V shed 4 bases and J 4 bases; nucleotides not matched to a gene: 7. Here the CDR3 DNA reads TGCGCCAGCAGCCCAAGACAGGGTGTCACCGGGGAGCTGTTTTTT. Translating it yields CASSPRQGVTGELFF.

A single count supports this clone. This rearrangement joins TRBV9 to TRBJ2-7, with 10 bases aligning to TRBD2. CDR3 size: 18 residues. Germline values: CDR1 SGDLS, CDR2 YYNGEE. Unmatched junction bases numbered 18, after V lost 6 bases and J lost 3 bases. The CDR3 DNA follows: TGTGCCAGCACTATTTTAACGGCTAGCGGGAGATCCTTCTACGAGCAGTACTTC. It specifies CASTILTASGRSFYEQYF.

In its sample, this clone was seen once. CDR3 nucleotide sequence: TGTGCCAGCAGCCGAGGGGGCAGTTGGGACACCATATATTTT. Translation: CASSRGGSWDTIYF. The chain couples TRBV28 to TRBJ1-3; TRBD1 aligns across 7 bases. There are 14 residues in the CDR3. The germline gives CDR1 MDHEN, CDR2 SYDVKM. The V segment lost 6 bases and the J segment 8 bases; nucleotides outside the gene matches: 10.

This chain connects TRBV19 to TRBJ2-7; 9 nucleotides line up with TRBD1. V shed 4 bases, J shed 5 bases, and the junction held 9 bases outside the gene matches. Looked up from germline, CDR1 is LNHDA and CDR2 is SQIVND (reference sequence). The CDR3 has 15 amino acids. CDR3 amino acids: CASSKHTGGADEQYF. CDR3 nucleotides: TGTGCCAGTAGTAAACACACAGGGGGCGCGGACGAGCAGTACTTC.